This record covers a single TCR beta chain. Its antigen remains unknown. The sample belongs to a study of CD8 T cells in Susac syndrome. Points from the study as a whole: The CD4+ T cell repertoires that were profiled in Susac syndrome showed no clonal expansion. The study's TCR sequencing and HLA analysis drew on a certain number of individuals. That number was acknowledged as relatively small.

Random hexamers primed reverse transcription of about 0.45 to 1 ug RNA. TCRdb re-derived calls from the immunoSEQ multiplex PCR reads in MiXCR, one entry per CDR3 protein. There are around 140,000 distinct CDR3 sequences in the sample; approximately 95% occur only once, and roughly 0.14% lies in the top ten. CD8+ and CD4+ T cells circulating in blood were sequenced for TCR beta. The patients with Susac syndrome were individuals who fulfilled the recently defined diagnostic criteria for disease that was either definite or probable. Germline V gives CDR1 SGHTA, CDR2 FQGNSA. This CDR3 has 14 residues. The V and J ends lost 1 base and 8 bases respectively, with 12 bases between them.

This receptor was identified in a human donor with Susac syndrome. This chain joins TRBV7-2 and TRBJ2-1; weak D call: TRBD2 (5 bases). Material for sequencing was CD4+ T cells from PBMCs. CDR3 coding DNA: TGTGCCAGCAGCTTAGTCCGTCTAGCAGATGAGCAGTTCTTC. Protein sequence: CASSLVRLADEQFF.